These 20 T cell receptor beta chains share one sample of origin, sequenced in a study of OX40 agonist ivuxolimab in advanced cancers. Produced via immunoSEQ multiplex PCR; TCRdb's table is partial and in-frame only. Of tens of thousands of clones in the sample, around four fifths were seen once. Material: CD4+ or CD8+ T cells sorted from blood, obtained in a trial of the OX40 agonist ivuxolimab. These receptors came from an adult with an advanced solid tumor such as melanoma, head and neck, liver or kidney cancer.

The chain joins TRBV5-6 to TRBJ2-6, with D unclear. Germline V gene sequence: CDR1 SGHDT, CDR2 YYEEEE. Trimming pared 0 bases from V and 0 bases from J, leaving 7 bases between. This CDR3 is 16 amino acids long. CDR3 in amino acids: CASSLVHTSGANVLTF. DNA for the CDR3: TGTGCCAGCAGCTTGGTACATACCTCTGGGGCCAACGTCCTGACTTTC.

This sequence joins TRBV11-3 and TRBJ2-7, with D possibly being TRBD1 or TRBD2 (5 bases each). The CDR3 spans 14 residues. Trimming left V 3 bases short and J 5 bases short, with 14 bases between. Germline V gene data show CDR1 as SGHNT and CDR2 as YENEEA. This CDR3 is CASSFGTAFDEQYF. CDR3 DNA: TGTGCCAGCAGCTTCGGGACGGCTTTCGACGAGCAGTACTTC.

The chain employs TRBV27 and TRBJ2-1; 12 bases match TRBD2. CDR3 length: 14 residues. The germline V gene has CDR1 MNHEY and CDR2 SMNVEV (reference sequence). V dropped 6 bases and J dropped 4; count of bases not matched to a gene: 1. CDR3 sequence: CASSLAGGYNEQFF. The CDR3, as DNA: TGTGCCAGCAGCCTAGCGGGGGGGTACAATGAGCAGTTCTTC.

The chain's CDR3 is CASRETSGRDEQFF. In DNA form, the CDR3 reads TGTGCCAGCAGGGAGACTAGCGGGAGAGATGAGCAGTTCTTC. The V gene is TRBV28, the J gene TRBJ2-1; TRBD2 aligns across 12 bases. The CDR3 loop spans 14 amino acids. Germline V lookup: CDR1 MDHEN, CDR2 SYDVKM. V trimming: 6 bases; J trimming: 8 bases; junction bases outside the gene matches: 5.

The V call is TRBV28, the J call TRBJ1-3; D is unclear. V dropped 2 bases and J dropped 2 bases, with 16 bases sitting between them. Germline V gives CDR1 MDHEN, CDR2 SYDVKM. The CDR3 extends over 17 amino acids. This chain's CDR3 is CASSLTQIPGAGNTIYF. The CDR3 nucleotides read TGTGCCAGCAGTTTAACCCAGATTCCCGGAGCTGGAAACACCATATATTTT. The variable domain in full, completed from reference TRBV28 and TRBJ1-3, reads DVKVTQSSRYLVKRTGEKVFLECVQDMDHENMFWYRQDPGLGLRLIYFSYDVKMKEKGDIPEGYSVSREKKERFSLILESASTNQTSMYLCASSLTQIPGAGNTIYFGEGSWLTVV.

The V call is TRBV11-2, the J call TRBJ2-7; 7 nucleotides agree with TRBD1. Trimming cost V 5 bases and J 3 bases; bases outside gene matches: 13. From germline, CDR1 is SGHAT and CDR2 FQNNGV. The CDR3 has 16 amino acids. The CDR3 spells CASSPVPRQGNYEQYF. DNA of the CDR3: TGTGCCAGCAGCCCCGTTCCTCGACAGGGAAACTACGAGCAGTACTTC.

The rearrangement joins TRBV11-1 to TRBJ1-1; TRBD1 is a possible D gene (5 bases). This CDR3 has 14 residues. Germline V gives CDR1 SGHAT, CDR2 FQDESV (reference sequence). Trimming shortened V by 5 bases and J by 3 bases, and 13 bases separated the two germline ends. This chain's CDR3 is CASSHRQKDTEAFF. In DNA, the CDR3 is TGTGCCAGCAGCCATCGACAGAAGGACACTGAAGCTTTCTTT.

This clone was picked up one time. The chain couples TRBV5-4 to TRBJ2-1; perhaps TRBD2 as D (6 bases). In germline, CDR1 is SGHNT, CDR2 YYREEE (reference sequence). The CDR3 covers 16 residues. Trimming stripped 4 bases from V and 3 bases from J, with 17 bases between. The chain's CDR3 is CASSSTGTSNYNEQFF. DNA for the CDR3: TGTGCCAGCAGCAGTACCGGGACTTCTAACTACAATGAGCAGTTCTTC.

The genes are TRBV5-1 and TRBJ2-2; the D gene is possibly TRBD1 (5 bases). This CDR3 comprises 16 residues. CDR1 and CDR2 from the germline V gene are SGHRS and YFSETQ. V was shortened by 7 bases and J by 2 bases, with 18 bases between the two germline ends. This CDR3 is CASSLQAGINTGELFF. CDR3 bases: TGCGCCAGCTCATTGCAGGCAGGGATAAACACCGGGGAGCTGTTTTTT.

The gene calls are TRBV5-1 and TRBJ1-5; maybe TRBD1 (6 bases). The V end was cut by 1 base, the J end by 5 bases, with 13 bases between. There are 15 residues in the CDR3. Germline CDR1 reads SGHRS; CDR2 reads YFSETQ. The CDR3 is CASSLRWGPDQPQHF. CDR3 sequence (DNA): TGCGCCAGCAGCTTGCGGTGGGGGCCTGATCAGCCCCAGCATTTT.

The chain uses TRBV6-5 and TRBJ2-1, with 14 bases matching TRBD2. In germline, CDR1 is MNHEY, CDR2 SVGAGI. Trimming cost V 4 bases and J 8 bases; bases outside gene matches: 7. This CDR3 has 16 residues. This CDR3 reads CASSLTSGGAQDEQFF. The CDR3 region has the DNA TGTGCCAGCAGTTTGACTAGCGGGGGGGCCCAGGATGAGCAGTTCTTC.

This clone was seen just once. The chain combines TRBV5-1 with TRBJ2-7, with 8 bases lining up with TRBD2. CDR3 length: 17 residues. The trim removed 0 bases at V and 0 bases at J, leaving 8 bases unmatched. The germline gives CDR1 SGHRS, CDR2 YFSETQ. The CDR3 reads CASSLAEAGASSYEQYF. The DNA for the CDR3 is TGCGCCAGCAGCTTGGCCGAAGCGGGGGCCAGCTCCTACGAGCAGTACTTC.

V is TRBV6-6 and J is TRBJ1-1; D not certain. Trimming stripped 2 bases from V and 1 base from J, with 5 bases between. The germline CDR1 and CDR2 sequences are MNHNY and SVGAGI (reference sequence). This CDR3 has 13 residues. The chain's CDR3 is CASSYGGNTEAFF. As DNA, the CDR3 is TGTGCCAGCAGTTACGGAGGGAACACTGAAGCTTTCTTT.

This clone was detected only a few times. This chain links TRBV29-1 with TRBJ1-1; 7 nucleotides line up with TRBD1. CDR1 and CDR2 from the germline V gene are SQVTM and ANQGSEA. This CDR3 is 13 amino acids long. Trimming removed 6 bases from V and 4 bases from J; junction bases left unmatched: 8. This CDR3 is CSVASGGVTEAFF. The CDR3 bases are TGCAGCGTGGCCTCAGGGGGGGTCACTGAAGCTTTCTTT.

This clone has just a few counts. CDR3 in DNA: TGTGCCAGCAGCCTCGGGGCAGAAGAGACCCAGTACTTC. The encoded protein is CASSLGAEETQYF. This chain joins TRBV2 and TRBJ2-5; D might be TRBD1 or TRBD2, each matching 5 bases. Between the trimmed V and J ends, which lost 6 bases and 3 bases, there was a span of 11 bases. In germline, CDR1 is SNHLY, CDR2 FYNNEI. The CDR3 extends over 13 amino acids. Drawing the rest from reference TRBV2 and TRBJ2-5, the complete variable domain is EPEVTQTPSHQVTQMGQEVILRCVPISNHLYFYWYRQILGQKVEFLVSFYNNEISEKSEIFDDQFSVERPDGSNFTLKIRSTKLEDSAMYFCASSLGAEETQYFGPGTRLLVL.

The rearrangement links TRBV5-1 to TRBJ2-5; no clear D. With 4 bases removed from V and 5 bases from J, the gap between germline ends came to 9 bases. The CDR3 spans 12 residues. CDR1 SGHRS and CDR2 YFSETQ come from the germline V gene. The CDR3 spells CASSPDRETQYF. The CDR3 coding sequence is TGCGCCAGCAGCCCGGACCGGGAGACCCAGTACTTC. The full variable domain, in which reference TRBV5-1 and TRBJ2-5 provide the parts outside the CDR3, is KAGVTQTPRYLIKTRGQQVTLSCSPISGHRSVSWYQQTPGQGLQFLFEYFSETQRNKGNFPGRFSGRQFSNSRSEMNVSTLELGDSALYLCASSPDRETQYFGPGTRLLVL.

The chain employs TRBV18 and TRBJ2-7; D is undetermined. Per germline, CDR1 KGHSH and CDR2 LQKENI. CDR3 length: 14 amino acids. V was shortened by 6 bases and J by 3 bases, with 15 bases between the two germline ends. The chain's CDR3 is CASSPSGKNYEQYF. The CDR3 nucleotides read TGTGCCAGCTCTCCCTCTGGGAAGAACTACGAGCAGTACTTC.

With respect to this clone: At one end the junction does not follow the germline gene, possibly because of a read error. The chain has TRBV11-3 and TRBJ2-7; the match to TRBD2 covers 8 bases. Germline V gene data show CDR1 as SGHNT and CDR2 as YENEEA. The CDR3 loop spans 13 amino acids. Written as DNA, the CDR3 is TGTGCCAGCAGCTTAGATCCCACTAGCGGACTGAACTTC. Encoded protein: CASSLDPTSGLNF. The variable domain in full, with the rest retrieved from reference TRBV11-3 and TRBJ2-7, is EAGVVQSPRYKIIEKKQPVAFWCNPISGHNTLYWYLQNLGQGPELLIRYENEEAVDDSQLPKDRFSAERLKGVDSTLKIQPAELGDSAVYLCASSLDPTSGLNFGPGTRLTVT.

The CDR3 DNA reads as TGTGCCAGCAGCTTGGGGGCTTTTAACTATGGCTACACCTTC. Its translation is CASSLGAFNYGYTF. The rearrangement links TRBV5-8 to TRBJ1-2; no clear D. Trimming cost V 0 bases and J 1 base, with 7 bases left between them. The CDR3 length is 14 residues. The germline gives CDR1 SGHTS, CDR2 YDEGEE.

Points on this clone: The same CDR3 is also encoded by other DNA sequences in this sample. The V and J genes are TRBV5-1 and TRBJ2-2; D unresolved. The CDR3 spans 16 residues. Germline CDR1 is SGHRS and CDR2 is YFSETQ. Between the trimmed V and J ends, which lost 4 bases and 0 bases, there was a span of 13 bases. The CDR3, as DNA: TGCGCCAGCAGCAGGGCGCAGTTCGCGAACACCGGGGAGCTGTTTTTT. The encoded protein is CASSRAQFANTGELFF.